This T cell receptor (beta chain) appears in the sequencing data of a study of blood T cell repertoires in COVID-19. In the original processing: Scientists estimated how many nucleated cells there were by amplifying reference gene primers. Assay: immunoSEQ multiplex PCR; the TCRdb copy retains only in-frame clones and omits some. Clone size and the V and J calls come from that table; the DNA yielded D and trimming. Of 140,000 or so clones in the sample, approximately 84% were seen once. The study drew participants aged about 18 to 89 years from 24 US areas. Participant-given clinical history determined each cohort assignment. This CDR3 comprises 14 residues. Germline loops: CDR1 LNHDA, CDR2 SQIVND (reference sequence). The V and J ends lost 5 bases and 2 bases respectively, with 13 bases between them.

The sample consisted of PBMCs or T cells enriched from blood (not recorded which). The gene calls are TRBV19 and TRBJ2-7; tentative D call: TRBD2 (6 bases). This receptor was taken from a woman aged 50 to 60 with acute COVID-19. The CDR3 protein is CASSPGLTTYEQYF. The CDR3 region has the DNA TGTGCCAGTAGTCCGGGACTGACAACCTACGAGCAGTACTTC.